A few counts support the clone carrying this TCR beta chain. The antigen is not known. Primers for the PCR totalled 60 Vbeta and 13 Jbeta. The data were produced by immunoSEQ multiplex PCR, yet TCRdb's version contains in-frame clones alone and is incomplete. The sample holds 180,000 or so clones, about 9.4% seen once. Looked up from germline, CDR1 is SGHDN and CDR2 is FVKESK. Germline trimming cut 0 bases from V and 0 bases from J; bases unmatched to any gene: 3. CDR3 length: 17 residues. The record originates from a study of cytomegalovirus exposure and HLA in healthy donors. Findings and limits, study-wide: An Asian-associated ancestry cluster reportedly showed fewer N-insertions than the approximately 630-donor mean in a later analysis.

The receptor's source is a woman in her thirties in good health and CMV-seropositive. The chain couples TRBV14 to TRBJ2-2; 8 nucleotides align to TRBD2. The specimen sequenced was PBMCs. CDR3 residues: CASSQERGATNTGELFF. The CDR3 DNA sequence: TGTGCCAGCAGCCAAGAGCGGGGGGCGACGAACACCGGGGAGCTGTTTTTT.